A single sample gave rise to the 31 T cell receptor beta chains below, sequenced in a study of identifying expanded T cells in peripheral blood. Sequencing used immunoSEQ multiplex PCR; TCRdb keeps in-frame clones, though not all of them. There are some 75,000 clones in the sample; roughly 90% occur only once, and 3.3% lies in the top ten. Input material: blood. These TCRs come from a person aged 18 to 75 in good health.

The chain has TRBV19 and TRBJ2-3; D unclear. The CDR3 loop spans 11 amino acids. The ends were cut back, 6 bases at V and 6 bases at J, with 7 bases in the middle. In germline, CDR1 is LNHDA, CDR2 SQIVND (reference sequence). The CDR3 is CASSELDTQYF. The CDR3 region has the DNA TGTGCCAGTAGCGAGCTGGATACGCAGTATTTT.

This clone was counted between two and nine times. The V gene is TRBV29-1, the J gene TRBJ2-3; the match to TRBD2 covers 8 bases. The V gene's germline CDR1 is SQVTM and CDR2 ANQGSEA. J gave up 2 bases and V 1 base, and 11 bases lay outside the gene matches. The CDR3 covers 17 residues. The CDR3 DNA sequence: TGCAGCGTTGAAGCCTGGGACACGGGAGGGATCACAGATACGCAGTATTTT. Amino acid sequence: CSVEAWDTGGITDTQYF.

The chain carries TRBV7-9 and TRBJ2-7, with D tentatively TRBD2 (6 bases). Germline CDR1 SEHNR, CDR2 FQNEAQ (reference sequence). V lost 3 bases and J 4 bases, leaving 19 bases between the germline ends. The CDR3 spans 16 residues. Written as DNA, the CDR3 is TGTGCCAGCAGCTTCCCGAATATGGAGGGGAAATACGAGCAGTACTTC. This encodes CASSFPNMEGKYEQYF.

The chain carries TRBV7-2 and TRBJ1-3; D remains unclear. Germline V gene lookup returns CDR1 SGHTA and CDR2 FQGNSA. V was trimmed by 0 bases and J by 3 bases, leaving 15 bases between them. This CDR3 comprises 17 residues. The CDR3, as DNA: TGTGCCAGCAGCTTAGCTCCTGGGGTAGAGCTTGGAAACACCATATATTTT. Translating gives CASSLAPGVELGNTIYF.

This sequence joins TRBV4-2 and TRBJ2-5, with 10 bases matching TRBD2. This CDR3 contains 24 residues. Germline CDR1 and CDR2: LGHNA and YNFKEQ. V lost 2 bases, J lost 0 bases, and 27 bases stayed unmatched. CDR3 residues: CASSQSRAPASGSSVAGYQETQYF. The CDR3 nucleotides are TGTGCCAGCAGCCAATCCCGGGCCCCCGCTAGCGGGAGTAGCGTAGCGGGGTACCAAGAGACCCAGTACTTC.

As regards this clone: Other nucleotide sequences in the sample specify the same CDR3. The gene calls are TRBV5-1 and TRBJ1-1; tentative D call: TRBD1 (5 bases). V was cut by 1 base and J by 3 bases, with 10 bases left in between. The CDR3 extends over 14 amino acids. The germline V gene has CDR1 SGHRS and CDR2 YFSETQ. In DNA, the CDR3 is TGCGCCAGCAGCTTGAAGAGAGGGGACACTGAAGCTTTCTTT. It encodes CASSLKRGDTEAFF.

The chain employs TRBV9 and TRBJ2-2; 10 bases match TRBD2. From germline, CDR1 is SGDLS and CDR2 YYNGEE. V shed 4 bases and J 7 bases; nucleotides not matched to a gene: 7. The CDR3 is made up of 15 amino acids. DNA of the CDR3: TGTGCCAGCAGCCCCAGCGGGAGGGCGAGCGGGGAGCTGTTTTTT. Amino acid sequence: CASSPSGRASGELFF.

This clone appeared a few times. The J gene is TRBJ2-7, the V gene TRBV15, with D tentatively TRBD1 (5 bases). V was clipped by 1 base and J by 2 bases, with 9 bases between them. Germline V gives CDR1 LNHNV, CDR2 YYDKDF (reference sequence). This CDR3 is 14 amino acids long. CDR3 region: CATSRVDRAYEQYF. The CDR3 DNA reads as TGTGCCACCAGCAGAGTTGACAGAGCCTACGAGCAGTACTTC.

The V gene is TRBV5-4, the J gene TRBJ2-2; weak D call: TRBD2 (5 bases). CDR1 and CDR2 (germline): SGHNT, YYREEE (reference sequence). V lost 3 bases to trimming and J lost 3 bases, with 15 bases between them. This CDR3 contains 16 residues. The CDR3 coding sequence is TGTGCCAGCAGCTCCACTGCTAGCTTGTACACCGGGGAGCTGTTTTTT. As protein: CASSSTASLYTGELFF.

The rearrangement joins TRBV28 to TRBJ2-1, with a weak D call TRBD1 (6 bases). Trimming took 6 bases from V and 3 from J, leaving 15 bases between them. The length of the CDR3 is 15 residues. Per germline, CDR1 MDHEN and CDR2 SYDVKM. The CDR3: CASRPQGEGYNEQFF. The DNA for the CDR3 is TGTGCCAGCAGGCCACAGGGAGAGGGCTACAATGAGCAGTTCTTC.

The chain couples TRBV7-2 to TRBJ2-2; 10 positions agree with TRBD2. The CDR3 has 15 residues. Germline trimming cut 4 bases from V and 5 bases from J; bases unmatched to any gene: 4. CDR1 and CDR2 from the germline V gene are SGHTA and FQGNSA. The CDR3 DNA is TGTGCCAGCAGCTACGTACTAGCGGGAACCGGGGAGCTGTTTTTT. Residues: CASSYVLAGTGELFF. Full variable domain (missing parts from reference TRBV7-2 and TRBJ2-2): GAGVSQSPSNKVTEKGKDVELRCDPISGHTALYWYRQSLGQGLEFLIYFQGNSAPDKSGLPSDRFSAERTGGSVSTLTIQRTQQEDSAVYLCASSYVLAGTGELFFGEGSRLTVL.

This clone came up once. The chain combines TRBV18 with TRBJ2-3, with D possibly matching TRBD2 (6 bases). There are 15 residues in the CDR3. CDR1 KGHSH and CDR2 LQKENI come from the germline V gene. Trimming removed 3 bases from V and 3 bases from J, with 13 bases in between. The CDR3 coding sequence is TGTGCCAGCTCACCTATAGGCGGGACGACAGATACGCAGTATTTT. It encodes CASSPIGGTTDTQYF.

This CDR3 is CASSSTLDRGSADTQYF. CDR3 in DNA: TGTGCCAGCAGCTCGACCCTGGACAGGGGGAGTGCAGATACGCAGTATTTT. The chain carries TRBV13 and TRBJ2-3; 10 nucleotides agree with TRBD1. The CDR3 spans 17 residues. The germline CDR1 and CDR2 sequences are PRHDT and FYEKMQ (reference sequence). V was pared by 4 bases and J by 4 bases, with 11 bases of the junction left unmatched.

This clone was seen just once. This chain links TRBV5-1 with TRBJ2-7, with D possibly being TRBD2 (6 bases). CDR1 is SGHRS, CDR2 YFSETQ, per germline. V was shortened by 0 bases and J by 0 bases, with 16 bases between the two germline ends. The CDR3 extends over 17 amino acids. CDR3 sequence (DNA): TGCGCCAGCAGCTTGGTAACTAGCCACGCAATCTCCTACGAGCAGTACTTC. The encoded protein is CASSLVTSHAISYEQYF.

The rearrangement uses TRBV11-2 and TRBJ1-5; maybe TRBD1 (5 bases). The CDR3 is 13 amino acids. In germline, CDR1 is SGHAT, CDR2 FQNNGV. V lost 1 base, J lost 11 bases, and 12 bases lay in between. Written as DNA, the CDR3 is TGTGCCAGCAGCTTAGCGGAGGGGACGGCCCAGCATTTT. As protein: CASSLAEGTAQHF.

The chain's CDR3 is CASSLDRGRDEQYF. Written as DNA, the CDR3 is TGTGCCAGCAGCTTAGACAGGGGTAGAGACGAGCAGTACTTC. V and J are TRBV7-9 and TRBJ2-7; the match to TRBD1 covers 7 bases. There are 14 residues in the CDR3. Germline loops: CDR1 SEHNR, CDR2 FQNEAQ (reference sequence). J gave up 5 bases and V 1 base, and 5 bases lay outside the gene matches.

The V gene is TRBV5-1, the J gene TRBJ2-5; perhaps TRBD1 as D (5 bases). The J call is uncertain, as TRBJ2-7 better fits the DNA end. Germline CDR1 reads SGHRS; CDR2 reads YFSETQ. There are 14 residues in the CDR3. CDR3 loop: CASSLIPLDNEQYF. CDR3 coding DNA: TGCGCCAGCAGCTTGATTCCTCTGGACAACGAGCAGTACTTC.

The V and J genes are TRBV10-3 and TRBJ2-5; TRBD2 matches 13 bases. CDR1 is ENHRY and CDR2 is SYGVKD in the germline V gene. V trimming: 4 bases; J trimming: 5 bases; junction bases outside the gene matches: 1. The CDR3 sequence is 14 residues long. In DNA, the CDR3 is TGTGCCATCAGTGGGACTAGCGGGAGTGAGACCCAGTACTTC. Encoded protein: CAISGTSGSETQYF.

This clone occurred once. The V and J genes are TRBV5-8 and TRBJ2-7, with D possibly TRBD2 on 5 matching bases. Germline lookup yields CDR1 SGHTS and CDR2 YDEGEE. This CDR3 comprises 15 residues. Trimming shortened V by 0 bases and J by 2 bases, and 12 bases separated the two germline ends. The CDR3 sequence: CASSLEQRQPYEQYF. CDR3 sequence (DNA): TGTGCCAGCAGCTTGGAGCAGCGGCAGCCCTACGAGCAGTACTTC.

The sample holds one count of this clone. The chain links TRBV5-1 to TRBJ2-3, with D tentatively TRBD1 or TRBD2 (5 bases each). The CDR3 consists of 14 residues. The ends were cut back, 0 bases at V and 2 bases at J, with 7 bases in the middle. Germline V gene sequence: CDR1 SGHRS, CDR2 YFSETQ. In DNA, the CDR3 is TGCGCCAGCAGCTTGGGAGGGACCACAGATACGCAGTATTTT. Amino acid sequence: CASSLGGTTDTQYF.

This chain uses TRBV6-6 with TRBJ1-5; 8 bases match TRBD1. J lost 3 bases, V lost 5 bases, and 6 bases had no gene match. Per the germline V gene, CDR1 is MNHNY and CDR2 is SVGAGI (reference sequence). This CDR3 region has 15 residues. The CDR3 DNA reads as TGTGCCAGCAGTCCTCAGGGGGCCTCCAATCAGCCCCAGCATTTT. Amino acids: CASSPQGASNQPQHF.

This chain uses TRBV18 with TRBJ2-7; TRBD2 matches 7 bases. The CDR3 totals 14 residues. The junction had 3 bases not matched to a gene; V was cut back by 4 bases and J by 0 bases. CDR1 KGHSH and CDR2 LQKENI come from the germline V gene. In nucleotides, the CDR3 is TGTGCCAGCTCACTCGGGGGGAGCTCCTACGAGCAGTACTTC. The encoded protein is CASSLGGSSYEQYF.

The CDR3 DNA reads as TGTGCCAGCAGCCGACAGGGGTACAATGAGCAGTTCTTC. This sequence encodes CASSRQGYNEQFF. The V call is TRBV11-3, the J call TRBJ2-1; 8 nucleotides agree with TRBD1. The CDR3 sequence is 13 residues long. J gave up 4 bases and V 5 bases, and 1 base lay outside the gene matches. Germline loops: CDR1 SGHNT, CDR2 YENEEA.

The rearrangement joins TRBV10-3 to TRBJ2-7; either TRBD1 or TRBD2 may fit D (5 bases each). The germline V gene has CDR1 ENHRY and CDR2 SYGVKD. The CDR3 loop spans 14 amino acids. Trimming stripped 8 bases from V and 7 bases from J, with 21 bases between. CDR3 region: CAIGRGAGIGEQYF. The CDR3 DNA sequence: TGTGCCATCGGGCGAGGGGCAGGGATAGGGGAGCAGTACTTC.

This chain joins TRBV27 and TRBJ2-3; D not resolved. Trimming left V 6 bases short and J 4 bases short, with 8 bases between. This CDR3 is built from 12 residues. Germline V gene data show CDR1 as MNHEY and CDR2 as SMNVEV (reference sequence). The CDR3 protein is CASREPPDTQYF. DNA for the CDR3: TGTGCCAGCAGGGAGCCCCCAGATACGCAGTATTTT.

This rearrangement joins TRBV7-2 to TRBJ1-6; D ambiguous. The CDR3 length is 12 residues. Germline CDR1 and CDR2: SGHTA and FQGNSA. V was shortened by 1 base and J by 9 bases, with 4 bases between the two germline ends. The DNA for the CDR3 is TGTGCCAGCAGCTTAGATGGTTCACCCCTCCACTTT. It codes for CASSLDGSPLHF. The whole variable domain, filled in from reference TRBV7-2 and TRBJ1-6, reads GAGVSQSPSNKVTEKGKDVELRCDPISGHTALYWYRQSLGQGLEFLIYFQGNSAPDKSGLPSDRFSAERTGGSVSTLTIQRTQQEDSAVYLCASSLDGSPLHFGNGTRLTVT.

The chain employs TRBV27 and TRBJ2-7; perhaps TRBD2 as D (6 bases). V was trimmed by 9 bases and J by 0 bases, leaving 18 bases between them. CDR3 size: 15 residues. Per the germline V gene, CDR1 is MNHEY and CDR2 is SMNVEV (reference sequence). This CDR3 reads CARAFRRGASYEQYF. In nucleotides, the CDR3 is TGTGCCAGAGCTTTTCGGCGGGGAGCCTCCTACGAGCAGTACTTC.

The chain couples TRBV6-5 to TRBJ1-2; 8 bases line up with TRBD1. The V and J ends lost 0 bases and 8 bases, in that order; junction bases with no gene match: 8. The CDR3 has 15 residues. Germline V lookup: CDR1 MNHEY, CDR2 SVGAGI. CDR3 region: CASSYSVRGRGGYTF. CDR3 in DNA: TGTGCCAGCAGTTACTCCGTCAGGGGGCGAGGCGGCTACACCTTC.

This rearrangement joins TRBV9 to TRBJ1-1, with D possibly TRBD1 on 6 matching bases. V gave up 3 bases and J gave up 1 base, with 7 bases separating them. The CDR3 length is 13 residues. Germline V gene sequence: CDR1 SGDLS, CDR2 YYNGEE. The CDR3 coding sequence is TGTGCCAGCAGCGGAGGGGGGAACACTGAAGCTTTCTTT. Protein: CASSGGGNTEAFF. Supplemented by reference TRBV9 and TRBJ1-1, the full variable domain reads DSGVTQTPKHLITATGQRVTLRCSPRSGDLSVYWYQQSLDQGLQFLIQYYNGEERAKGNILERFSAQQFPDLHSELNLSSLELGDSALYFCASSGGGNTEAFFGQGTRLTVV.

This clone has only one observation. This chain joins TRBV11-2 and TRBJ2-7; 9 bases map to TRBD2. This CDR3 contains 18 residues. Trimming took 2 bases from V and 3 from J; bases not matched to a gene: 14. CDR1 and CDR2 from the germline V gene are SGHAT and FQNNGV. CDR3 coding DNA: TGTGCCAGCAGCTTAATAAATCGCGGGAGGGGGAAACTCTACGAGCAGTACTTC. This gives the protein CASSLINRGRGKLYEQYF.

J is TRBJ1-1 and V is TRBV10-3; perhaps TRBD1 as D (6 bases). The germline V gene has CDR1 ENHRY and CDR2 SYGVKD. The CDR3 contains 17 residues. The V end lost 2 bases, the J end lost 1 base, and 17 bases lay between the germline ends. CDR3 sequence reads: CAISEVTGQRGNTEAFF. CDR3 nucleotide sequence: TGTGCCATCAGTGAGGTAACAGGGCAAAGGGGGAACACTGAAGCTTTCTTT.